This TCR beta chain was recovered during a study of blood T cell repertoires in COVID-19. Study information: From the United States, Italy and Spain came samples of acute and convalescent COVID-19.

V gave up 1 base and J gave up 6 bases, with 15 bases separating them. Looked up from germline, CDR1 is SGHVS and CDR2 is FQNEAQ. The CDR3 totals 15 residues. Participants spanned ages about 18 to 90 years and resided in over 20 US areas. Researchers sorted participants into cohorts using their self-reported clinical history. Methods used by the authors: The authors estimated nucleated cell counts from reference gene primer amplification. Only in-frame clones appear in the TCRdb table, and some are missing; sequencing was by immunoSEQ multiplex PCR. V and J calls and clone size are given by that table; D and trimming were obtained from the DNA. The sample has approximately 140,000 clones; around 80% are singletons.

This sequence joins TRBV7-8 and TRBJ1-1, with D maybe TRBD1 (5 bases). The sample taken for sequencing was PBMCs or T cells enriched from blood (not recorded which). This receptor was taken from a man between 40 and 49 years old with acute COVID-19. CDR3 in amino acids: CASSLGWAVGAEAFF. The DNA for the CDR3 is TGTGCCAGCAGCTTAGGTTGGGCGGTAGGGGCTGAAGCTTTCTTT.